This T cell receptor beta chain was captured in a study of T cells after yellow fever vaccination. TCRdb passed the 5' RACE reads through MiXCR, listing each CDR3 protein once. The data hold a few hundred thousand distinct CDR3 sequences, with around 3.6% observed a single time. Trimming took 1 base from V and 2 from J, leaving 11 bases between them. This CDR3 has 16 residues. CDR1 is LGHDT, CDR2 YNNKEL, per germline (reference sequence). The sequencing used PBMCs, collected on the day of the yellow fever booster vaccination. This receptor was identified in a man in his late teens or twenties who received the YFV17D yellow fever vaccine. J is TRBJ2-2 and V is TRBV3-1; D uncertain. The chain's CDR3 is CASSQVAGINTGELFF. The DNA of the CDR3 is TGTGCCAGCAGCCAAGTAGCAGGAATCAACACCGGGGAGCTGTTTTTT.